This T cell receptor beta chain appears in the sequencing data of a study of regulatory T cells in long-lasting Graves disease (dated by TCRdb to the early 2020s). At the level of the whole study: Patients with newly diagnosed Graves' disease had been on antithyroid drugs for under 3 months. Persistent Graves' disease patients were compared with newly diagnosed Graves' disease patients by peripheral blood TCR sequencing and RNA sequencing. The study took place in China and was registered as a clinical trial. A total of around 35 samples were covered by TCR sequencing, comprising around 13 persistent and around 20 newly diagnosed Graves' disease patients. Paper-wide results and their limitations: The authors acknowledged the small sample size as a limitation that may reduce accuracy. Persistent Graves' disease patients showed lower TCR Shannon entropy and fewer highly expanded clones than newly diagnosed patients, suggesting clonal expansion. Persistent patients shared more public clonotypes among themselves (around 2,500) than newly diagnosed patients did (about 1,000). Persistent disease showed preferential use of TRBV28, TRBJ1-2 and TRBJ2-5, whereas newly diagnosed disease favored TRBV20-1 and TRBJ2-1. Only the TCR beta chain was sequenced and analyzed. Peripheral blood alone was examined, since thyroid tissue, which constituted the primary lesion, could not be accessed.

The CDR3 starts with the cysteine, ends with the phenylalanine, and has 15 residues. The sequence is cut down to CDR3 DNA, 45 bases in frame from base 1. CDR1 and CDR2 are drawn from the germline V gene: MNHNS, SASEGT. Germline trimming: 4 bases from V, 2 bases from J; junction bases outside gene matches: 5. This clonotype was recorded at least ten times. The antigen this receptor binds is unknown. No much larger clone exists at a distance of one base, and base qualities are not known. The intended sense of this specimen's time point label: newly diagnosed GD, antithyroid drugs for less than 3 months. RNA was extracted from PBMCs in TRIzol for both TCR sequencing and RNA sequencing. Graves' disease was diagnosed according to American Thyroid Association guidelines. The patients came from an endocrinology department in Xi'an, China. Each patient gave 7.5 to 10 milliliters of peripheral blood, collected in an EDTA anticoagulant tube. Ficoll Paque Plus density gradient separation was used to isolate PBMCs, and no further T cell sorting was done. RNA quality was checked with an Agilent 2100 Bioanalyzer and agarose gel, and concentration with a NanoDrop 2000.

Receptors were amplified or captured by multiplex PCR. TCRdb names Illumina HiSeq 4000 as the instrument used. To build TCR beta libraries, CDR3 regions were amplified by Arm-PCR using iRepertoire HTBI primers. Before sequencing, the PCR products went through gel purification. The paper's processing steps were these. Gene usage analysis of CDR3 amino acid clonotypes used the approximately 62 TRBV and around 13 TRBJ segments found across samples. COPE and FqMerger were used to merge filtered high-quality paired reads into contigs. BLAST was used to align contigs to IMGT TRBV, TRBD and TRBJ reference genes, with CDR3 defined following IMGT. Clonotypes above 0.1% frequency were classified as highly expanded clones. Shannon entropy served as the measure of repertoire diversity, while the Gini coefficient captured V-J evenness. A clonotype was considered public if more than one individual shared it. In TCRdb, the public reads were trimmed at Q25 with fastp and aligned with MiXCR, with productive beta chains retained. When rows share a CDR3 protein, they turn into one entry using the most common DNA and genes. TCRdb assigned the V and J calls; the authors' analysis was not used. The sample table contains 350,000 to 500,000 distinct CDR3 sequences; only one count was recorded for roughly 15% of them. The ten biggest clones cover around a sixth of the sample.

Separately, the same data were catalogued under a study of T cells in Graves' hyperthyroidism and ophthalmopathy. That second publication adds: A patient counted as having stable Graves' hyperthyroidism if no progression to ophthalmopathy occurred over 18 months of follow-up. Hyperthyroidism patients were newly diagnosed, had a disease duration of under 2 months, and were aged 18 to 65 years. The study excluded patients with uncontrolled infections, other autoimmune diseases, pregnancy or lactation. Clinical symptoms, serum thyroxine and TRAb, thyroid ultrasound, and orbital computed tomography formed the basis for the diagnoses. A first-round RT-PCR of the TCR CDR3 used the HTBI primer set with the Qiagen OneStep RT-PCR kit. Most expanded thyroid clonotypes (frequency above 0.001) were also found in blood, which suggests that blood repertoires may mirror thyroid immune responses. In cross-validation, a model built on a 13 V-J signature told ophthalmopathy apart from stable hyperthyroidism with 85% to 90% sensitivity and about 81% specificity, and in testing the same model reached 80%/75%. In validation, progression to ophthalmopathy was predicted by the model with 65% to 71% sensitivity and 72% to 85% specificity, a median of approximately 7.1 months before onset. To identify TCR V-J signatures that set the groups apart, the researchers used a discovery cohort of 90 to 100 patients, made up of approximately 43 with Graves' ophthalmopathy and 55 to 65 with stable Graves' hyperthyroidism. Prospective prediction of ophthalmopathy was tested in an independent validation cohort of approximately 18 hyperthyroidism patients and 17 patients who later progressed to ophthalmopathy. The approximately 95 discovery patients were divided at random into training and test sets in a 7:3 ratio. Thyroid tissue and blood T-cell repertoires from more than five Graves' hyperthyroidism patients were also compared in the study. Once sampling was done, hyperthyroidism patients were given methimazole at a starting dose of 30 mg daily, whereas ophthalmopathy patients were given high-dose intravenous methylprednisolone. A second multiplex PCR round built the libraries, followed by size selection and purification. Paired-end sequencing of the libraries was performed with 100 bp reads on an Illumina HiSeq2000. Raw data were processed with SOAPnuke, discarding reads with adapters, uncalled bases, mean Phred below 15, or no exact constant-primer or identifier match. High-quality paired reads were merged using COPE v1.2.5, and each unique nucleotide sequence was defined as a clonotype. MiTCR v1.1 was used to align clonotypes to the IMGT TRBV, TRBD and TRBJ reference segments. Analysis was restricted to V-J combinations with a frequency above 0.0001, which covered 98% to 99.2% of repertoires. A TCS score was defined as the ratio of F50 (clonal expansion) to E x V (chaos), with BLOSUM62-based TCRdist applied between CDR3 peptides within each V-J. Welch's t-statistics and random forest reduced several hundred V-J features to fewer than 15, which were used in a naive Bayes classifier (R e1071). Sample size was not statistically predetermined, and blinding of investigators to group allocation was not performed. The paper describes TCR Vbeta CDR3 sequencing of 140 or so peripheral blood samples, made up of 43 ophthalmopathy patients, 70 to 75 hyperthyroidism patients and approximately 17 progressor patients.

The sequence links TRBV6-1 to TRBJ2-1; TRBD2 fits 7 bases in the junction. The sequencing used peripheral blood mononuclear cells (PBMCs), collected at new diagnosis, from a patient treated with antithyroid drugs. This sequence originates from a woman between 50 and 59 years old with Graves disease. Donor details come from another sample of the same person, matched by shared clones. The DNA sequence follows: TGTGCCAGCAGTGCCCTAGCGGTAACCTACAATGAGCAGTTCTTC. Its translation is CASSALAVTYNEQFF.